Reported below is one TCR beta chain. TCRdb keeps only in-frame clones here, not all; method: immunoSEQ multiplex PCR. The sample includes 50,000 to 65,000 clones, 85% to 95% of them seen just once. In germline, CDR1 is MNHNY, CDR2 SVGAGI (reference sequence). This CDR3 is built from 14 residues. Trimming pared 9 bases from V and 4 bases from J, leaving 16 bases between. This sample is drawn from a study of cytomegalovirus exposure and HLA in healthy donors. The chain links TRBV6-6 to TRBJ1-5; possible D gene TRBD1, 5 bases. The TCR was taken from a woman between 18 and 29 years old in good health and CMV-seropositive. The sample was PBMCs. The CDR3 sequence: CASHPAGFNQPQHF. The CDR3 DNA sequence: TGTGCCAGTCACCCGGCAGGGTTTAATCAGCCCCAGCATTTT.